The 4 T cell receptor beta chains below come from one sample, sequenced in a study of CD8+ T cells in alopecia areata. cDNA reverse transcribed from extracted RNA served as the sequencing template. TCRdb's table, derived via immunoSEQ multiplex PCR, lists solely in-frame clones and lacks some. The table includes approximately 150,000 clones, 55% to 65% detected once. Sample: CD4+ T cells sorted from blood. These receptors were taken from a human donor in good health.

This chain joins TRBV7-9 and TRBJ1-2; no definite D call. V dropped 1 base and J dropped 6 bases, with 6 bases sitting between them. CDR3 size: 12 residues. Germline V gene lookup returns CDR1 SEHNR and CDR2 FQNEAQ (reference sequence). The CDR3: CASSLGTDGYTF. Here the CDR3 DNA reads TGTGCCAGCAGCTTAGGGACGGATGGCTACACCTTC.

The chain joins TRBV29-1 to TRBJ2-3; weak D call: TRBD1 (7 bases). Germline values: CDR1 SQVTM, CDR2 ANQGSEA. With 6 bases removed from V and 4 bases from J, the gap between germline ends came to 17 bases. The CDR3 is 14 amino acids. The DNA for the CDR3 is TGCAGCGTCGCCCGACAGGGAGGAGCAGATACGCAGTATTTT. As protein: CSVARQGGADTQYF.

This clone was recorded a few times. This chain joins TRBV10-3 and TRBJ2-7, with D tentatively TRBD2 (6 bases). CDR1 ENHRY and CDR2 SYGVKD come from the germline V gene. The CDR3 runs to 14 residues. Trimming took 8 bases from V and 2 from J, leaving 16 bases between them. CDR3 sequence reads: CAIGAGIVPYEQYF. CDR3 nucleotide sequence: TGTGCCATCGGGGCGGGGATAGTTCCCTACGAGCAGTACTTC.

CDR3 in DNA: TGTGCCAGCAGCTTTCAGGGAGCGGACACTGAAGCTTTCTTT. Translated: CASSFQGADTEAFF. The rearrangement uses TRBV5-4 and TRBJ1-1; D might be TRBD1 (5 bases). V was shortened by 2 bases and J by 3 bases, with 11 bases between the two germline ends. Germline loops: CDR1 SGHNT, CDR2 YYREEE (reference sequence). This CDR3 spans 14 amino acids.